These 11 T cell receptor beta chains were sequenced from one sample in a study of blood T cell repertoires in COVID-19. Assay: immunoSEQ multiplex PCR; the TCRdb copy retains only in-frame clones and omits some. The table records around 270,000 clones, 91% of them present only once. Sequences were obtained from peripheral blood. The source is a person under 35 with COVID-19, enrolled during active disease.

This clone came up once. The chain links TRBV6-5 to TRBJ1-5; D remains unclear. Germline CDR1 and CDR2: MNHEY and SVGAGI. This CDR3 comprises 15 residues. V lost 0 bases and J 3 bases, leaving 9 bases between the germline ends. As DNA, the CDR3 is TGTGCCAGCAGTTACTCGGAGAGCCCCAATCAGCCCCAGCATTTT. Translating it yields CASSYSESPNQPQHF.

This chain uses TRBV4-1 with TRBJ2-7; the match to TRBD2 covers 13 bases. The J segment lost 6 bases and the V segment lost 0 bases, leaving 5 bases of the junction unmatched. This CDR3 has 16 residues. Germline CDR1 MGHRA, CDR2 YSYEKL. CDR3 coding DNA: TGCGCCAGCAGCCAAGAAACTAGCGGGAGGGCCCGCGAGCAGTACTTC. Amino acid sequence: CASSQETSGRAREQYF.

The chain carries TRBV5-6 and TRBJ2-1; TRBD2 might be the D (8 bases). The V gene lost 0 bases and the J gene lost 8 bases, with 18 bases spanning the gap. The CDR3 is 16 residues long. CDR1 and CDR2 (germline): SGHDT, YYEEEE. CDR3 loop: CASSLVGTRGGDEQFF. The DNA of the CDR3 is TGTGCCAGCAGCTTGGTGGGGACTAGAGGGGGCGATGAGCAGTTCTTC.

The chain couples TRBV6-5 to TRBJ1-3, with a tentative D call TRBD1 (6 bases). CDR3 size: 11 residues. Trimming left V 8 bases short and J 8 bases short, with 10 bases between. Germline CDR1 MNHEY, CDR2 SVGAGI. The CDR3 DNA reads as TGTGCCAGCCTACAGGGTCACACCATATATTTT. Protein product: CASLQGHTIYF.

This sequence joins TRBV20-1 and TRBJ1-5; D is unresolved. Germline lookup yields CDR1 DFQATT and CDR2 SNEGSKA (reference sequence). V lost 3 bases and J lost 3, with 9 bases in between. The CDR3 spans 13 residues. DNA for the CDR3: TGCAGTGCTAGTAGGACTTTCAATCAGCCCCAGCATTTT. Its translation: CSASRTFNQPQHF.

V gene TRBV29-1 combines with J gene TRBJ2-1, with TRBD1 matching 9 bases. After removal of 5 bases from V and 7 bases from J, the junction contained 12 bases not matched to a gene. The CDR3 has 15 amino acids. The V gene's germline CDR1 is SQVTM and CDR2 ANQGSEA. This CDR3 reads CSVLTGTGIINEQFF. In DNA, the CDR3 is TGCAGCGTTCTCACCGGGACAGGGATCATAAATGAGCAGTTCTTC.

The chain is built from TRBV19 and TRBJ1-5; 10 bases fit TRBD1. Germline CDR1 and CDR2: LNHDA and SQIVND (reference sequence). This CDR3 has 15 amino acids. J was trimmed by 6 bases and V by 6 bases; bases with no gene match: 8. The CDR3, as DNA: TGTGCCAGTAGCCCGACAGGGGGCGGGGGTCAGCCCCAGCATTTT. Its protein product is CASSPTGGGGQPQHF.

J is TRBJ2-1 and V is TRBV7-3; 10 bases agree with TRBD2. Germline CDR1 is SGHTA and CDR2 is FQGTGA. This CDR3 is built from 17 residues. With 0 bases clipped from V and 9 bases from J, the junction kept 11 bases outside the gene matches. The DNA for the CDR3 is TGTGCCAGCAGCTTAACGTGGCTAGCGGGAGAAGACGGTGAGCAGTTCTTC. Its translation is CASSLTWLAGEDGEQFF.

CDR3: CSVADRGLTTEAFF. The CDR3 nucleotides are TGCAGCGTTGCCGACAGGGGGCTGACCACTGAAGCTTTCTTT. The rearrangement uses TRBV29-1 and TRBJ1-1; 10 bases agree with TRBD1. The germline V gene has CDR1 SQVTM and CDR2 ANQGSEA. The length of the CDR3 is 14 residues. V lost 4 bases to trimming and J lost 4 bases; unmatched junction nucleotides: 6.

The chain couples TRBV4-1 to TRBJ1-1; 10 bases line up with TRBD1. The germline V gene encodes CDR1 MGHRA and CDR2 YSYEKL. After removal of 7 bases from V and 1 base from J, the junction contained 3 bases not matched to a gene. The CDR3 extends over 14 amino acids. As DNA, the CDR3 is TGCGCCAGCACTTGGGACAGGGGGAACACTGAAGCTTTCTTT. Translation: CASTWDRGNTEAFF.

This chain joins TRBV20-1 and TRBJ1-2; the D is unclear. The germline V gene has CDR1 DFQATT and CDR2 SNEGSKA (reference sequence). This CDR3 region has 11 residues. The V gene lost 3 bases and the J gene lost 3 bases, with 5 bases spanning the gap. CDR3 bases: TGCAGTGCTAGCCGGTACTATGGCTACACCTTC. Translated, it gives CSASRYYGYTF.